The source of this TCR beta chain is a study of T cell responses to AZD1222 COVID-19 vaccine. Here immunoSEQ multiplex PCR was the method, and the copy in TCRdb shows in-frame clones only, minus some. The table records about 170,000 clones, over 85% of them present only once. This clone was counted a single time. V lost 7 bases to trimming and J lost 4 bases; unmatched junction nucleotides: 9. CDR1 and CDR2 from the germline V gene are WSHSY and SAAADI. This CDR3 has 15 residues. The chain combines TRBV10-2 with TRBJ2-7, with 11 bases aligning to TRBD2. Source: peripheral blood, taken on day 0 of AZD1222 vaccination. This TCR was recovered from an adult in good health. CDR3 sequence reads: CASTPLLAGEYEQYF. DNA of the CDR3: TGCGCCAGCACTCCACTACTAGCGGGAGAATACGAGCAGTACTTC.